This T cell receptor (beta chain) appears in the sequencing data of a study of cytomegalovirus exposure and HLA in healthy donors. This CDR3 is built from 14 residues. V lost 5 bases and J lost 7; bases outside the gene matches: 7. Germline V gives CDR1 MNHNS, CDR2 SASEGT. Primers included in the PCR were 60 Vbeta and 13 Jbeta primers. The method was immunoSEQ multiplex PCR; TCRdb's version includes in-frame clones alone and lacks a portion of them. The sample consists of roughly 200,000 clones, roughly 74% of them appearing once. The sequence came from a woman aged 25 to 39 in good health and CMV-seronegative. The sample consisted of PBMCs. The gene calls are TRBV6-1 and TRBJ1-4; 7 bases fit TRBD1. CDR3 sequence: CASSRSGTAEKLFF. CDR3 in DNA: TGTGCCAGCAGTCGCTCCGGGACAGCTGAAAAACTGTTTTTT.